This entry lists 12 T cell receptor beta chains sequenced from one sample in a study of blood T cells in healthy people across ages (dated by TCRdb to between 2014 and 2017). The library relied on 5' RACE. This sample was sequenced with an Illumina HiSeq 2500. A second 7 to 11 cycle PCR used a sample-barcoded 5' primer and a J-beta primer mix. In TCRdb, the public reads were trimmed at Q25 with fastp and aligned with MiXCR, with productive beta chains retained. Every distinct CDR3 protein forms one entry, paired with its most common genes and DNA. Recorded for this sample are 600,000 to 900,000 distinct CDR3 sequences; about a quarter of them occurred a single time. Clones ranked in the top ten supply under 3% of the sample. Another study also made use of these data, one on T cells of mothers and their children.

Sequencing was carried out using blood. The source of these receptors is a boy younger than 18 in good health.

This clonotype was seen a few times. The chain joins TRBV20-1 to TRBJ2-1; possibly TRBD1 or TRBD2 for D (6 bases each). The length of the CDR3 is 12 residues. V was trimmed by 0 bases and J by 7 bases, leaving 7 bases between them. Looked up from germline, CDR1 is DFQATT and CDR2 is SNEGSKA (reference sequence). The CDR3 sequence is CSAREGGNEQFF. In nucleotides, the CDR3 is TGCAGTGCTAGAGAAGGGGGGAATGAGCAGTTCTTC.

For the CDR3, the DNA is TGTGCTAGTGGTTTCCCCACTAGCGGTGCCTACGAGCAGTACTTC. The encoded protein is CASGFPTSGAYEQYF. The rearrangement links TRBV12-5 to TRBJ2-7, with TRBD2 matching over 8 bases. V trimming: 3 bases; J trimming: 2 bases; junction bases outside the gene matches: 6. This CDR3 is built from 15 residues. Looked up from germline, CDR1 is LGHNT and CDR2 is FRNRAP.

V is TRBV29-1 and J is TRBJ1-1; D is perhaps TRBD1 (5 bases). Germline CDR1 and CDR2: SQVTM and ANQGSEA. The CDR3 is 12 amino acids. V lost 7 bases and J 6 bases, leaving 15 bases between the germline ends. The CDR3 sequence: CSAWDLRPEAFF. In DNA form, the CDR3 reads TGCAGCGCTTGGGACTTGCGACCTGAAGCTTTCTTT.

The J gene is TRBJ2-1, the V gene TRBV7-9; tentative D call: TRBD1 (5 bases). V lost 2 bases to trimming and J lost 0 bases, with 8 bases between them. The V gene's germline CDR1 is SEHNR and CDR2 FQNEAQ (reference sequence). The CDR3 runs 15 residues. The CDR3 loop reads CASSLYRSSYNEQFF. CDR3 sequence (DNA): TGTGCCAGCAGCTTATACAGGAGCTCCTACAATGAGCAGTTCTTC.

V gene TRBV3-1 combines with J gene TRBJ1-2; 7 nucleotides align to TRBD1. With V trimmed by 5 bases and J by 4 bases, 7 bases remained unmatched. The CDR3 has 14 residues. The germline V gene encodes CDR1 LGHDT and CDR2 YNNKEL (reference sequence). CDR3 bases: TGTGCCAGCAGCGCGAACAGGGGTGGCTATGGCTACACCTTC. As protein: CASSANRGGYGYTF.

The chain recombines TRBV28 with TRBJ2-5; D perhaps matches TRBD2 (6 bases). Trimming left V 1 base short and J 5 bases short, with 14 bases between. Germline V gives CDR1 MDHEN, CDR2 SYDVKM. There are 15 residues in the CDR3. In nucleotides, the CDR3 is TGTGCCAGCAGTTTATCAGGGCTCCGGGGGGAGACCCAGTACTTC. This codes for CASSLSGLRGETQYF.

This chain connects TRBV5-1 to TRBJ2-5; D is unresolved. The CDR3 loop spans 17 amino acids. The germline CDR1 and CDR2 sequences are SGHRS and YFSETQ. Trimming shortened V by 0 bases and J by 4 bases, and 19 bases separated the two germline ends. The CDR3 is CASSLGATGLNLETQYF. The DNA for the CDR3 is TGCGCCAGCAGCTTGGGGGCGACGGGCCTAAACTTAGAGACCCAGTACTTC.

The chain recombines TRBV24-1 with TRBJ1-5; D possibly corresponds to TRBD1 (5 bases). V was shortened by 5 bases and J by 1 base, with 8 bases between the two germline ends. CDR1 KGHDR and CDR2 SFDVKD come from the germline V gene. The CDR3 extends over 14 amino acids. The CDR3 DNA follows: TGTGCCACCAGTGTCCGGGACAGCAATCAGCCCCAGCATTTT. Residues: CATSVRDSNQPQHF.

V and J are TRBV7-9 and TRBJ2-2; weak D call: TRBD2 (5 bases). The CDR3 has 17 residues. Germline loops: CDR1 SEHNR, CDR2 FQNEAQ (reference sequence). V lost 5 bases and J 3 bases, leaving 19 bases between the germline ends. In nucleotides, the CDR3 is TGTGCCAGCAGCCCCCAGAGGGCGGCAGCATACACCGGGGAGCTGTTTTTT. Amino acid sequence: CASSPQRAAAYTGELFF.

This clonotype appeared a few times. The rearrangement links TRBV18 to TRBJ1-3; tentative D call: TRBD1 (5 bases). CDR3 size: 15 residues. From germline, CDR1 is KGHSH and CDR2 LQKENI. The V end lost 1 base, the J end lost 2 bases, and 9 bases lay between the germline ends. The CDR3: CASSPLPGTGNTIYF. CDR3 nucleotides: TGTGCCAGCTCACCACTTCCAGGGACTGGAAACACCATATATTTT.

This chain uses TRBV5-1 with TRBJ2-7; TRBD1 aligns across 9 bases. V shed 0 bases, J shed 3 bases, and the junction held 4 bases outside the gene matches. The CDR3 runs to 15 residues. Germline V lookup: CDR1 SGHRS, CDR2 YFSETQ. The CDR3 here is CASSLEGQGRYEQYF. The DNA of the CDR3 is TGCGCCAGCAGCTTGGAGGGACAGGGTCGCTACGAGCAGTACTTC.

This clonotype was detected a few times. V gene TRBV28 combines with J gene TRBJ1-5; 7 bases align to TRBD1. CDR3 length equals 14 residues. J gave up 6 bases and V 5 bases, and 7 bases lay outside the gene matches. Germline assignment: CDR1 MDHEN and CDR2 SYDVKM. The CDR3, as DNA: TGTGCCAGCAGTCCACAGGGGATCGGTCAGCCCCAGCATTTT. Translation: CASSPQGIGQPQHF.